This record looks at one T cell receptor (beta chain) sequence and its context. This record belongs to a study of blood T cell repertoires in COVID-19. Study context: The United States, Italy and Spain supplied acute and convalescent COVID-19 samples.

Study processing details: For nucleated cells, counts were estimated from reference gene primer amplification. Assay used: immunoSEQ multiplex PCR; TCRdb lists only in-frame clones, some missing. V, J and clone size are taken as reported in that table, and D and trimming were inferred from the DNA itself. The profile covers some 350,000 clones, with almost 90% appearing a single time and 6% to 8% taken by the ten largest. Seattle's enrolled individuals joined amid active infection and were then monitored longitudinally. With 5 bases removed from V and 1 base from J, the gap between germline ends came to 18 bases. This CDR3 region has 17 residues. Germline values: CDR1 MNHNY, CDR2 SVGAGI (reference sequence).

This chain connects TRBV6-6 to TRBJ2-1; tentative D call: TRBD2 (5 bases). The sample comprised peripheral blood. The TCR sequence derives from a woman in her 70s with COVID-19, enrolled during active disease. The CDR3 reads CASSRDGIVGSYNEQFF. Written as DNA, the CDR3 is TGTGCCAGCAGTCGAGACGGGATAGTTGGGTCCTACAATGAGCAGTTCTTC.